This record concerns one TCR beta chain sequence. The antigen is not known. The data stem from a study of identifying expanded T cells in peripheral blood. Overall study results and limits: Across healthy donors, higher total template counts meant significantly greater approximately two-week count variance. Technical replicates showed roughly 1.2 changed clones; two weeks approximately 16; four weeks 19.

The protocol was immunoSEQ multiplex PCR, while the TCRdb copy is restricted to in-frame clones and leaves out a portion. The repertoire has about 100,000 clones, 88% of them found once; the top ten carry less than 7%. V was pared by 3 bases and J by 3 bases, with 3 bases of the junction left unmatched. CDR3 length equals 14 residues. CDR1 and CDR2 from the germline V gene are SGHNT and YENEEA. Collection occurred without any documented infections or immune events in donors. The sequenced sample was blood. V and J are TRBV11-3 and TRBJ2-3; 7 bases line up with TRBD2. This receptor was obtained from a person aged 18 to 69 in good health. CDR3 sequence reads: CASSFRGETDTQYF. CDR3 bases: TGTGCCAGCAGCTTCCGGGGGGAAACAGATACGCAGTATTTT.